This entry lists 5 T cell receptor beta chains sequenced from one sample in a study of T cells after yellow fever vaccination. MiXCR was run by TCRdb on the 5' RACE reads, yielding one entry per CDR3 protein. The sample consists of 620,000 or so distinct CDR3 sequences, more than 9% of them appearing once. The input for sequencing was PBMCs, taken on the day of the yellow fever booster vaccination. The receptors were sampled from a man under 40 who received the YFV17D yellow fever vaccine.

This clonotype turned up a few times. This chain links TRBV24-1 with TRBJ2-1; the D gene is possibly TRBD2 (6 bases). V lost 9 bases, J lost 5 bases, and 19 bases lay in between. The CDR3 has 15 residues. Germline lookup yields CDR1 KGHDR and CDR2 SFDVKD. CDR3 amino acids: CATRGGALGDNEQFF. CDR3 DNA: TGTGCCACCCGAGGAGGGGCTCTCGGGGACAATGAGCAGTTCTTC.

This clonotype appeared a few times. The gene calls are TRBV29-1 and TRBJ2-7; 7 nucleotides match TRBD2. Trimming at V came to 6 bases and at J to 11 bases, leaving 7 bases not matched to a gene. CDR3 length: 10 residues. In germline, CDR1 is SQVTM, CDR2 ANQGSEA. CDR3 nucleotides: TGCAGCGTCCGGAGCGGGACGGAGTACTTC. Its protein is CSVRSGTEYF.

The chain couples TRBV5-1 to TRBJ2-3, with a tentative D call TRBD2 (6 bases). This CDR3 has 17 residues. Germline V gives CDR1 SGHRS, CDR2 YFSETQ. V lost 0 bases, J lost 2 bases, and 16 bases lay in between. The CDR3 region is CASSLDGGRRVTDTQYF. As DNA, the CDR3 is TGCGCCAGCAGCTTGGATGGTGGGAGGAGGGTCACAGATACGCAGTATTTT.

V is TRBV20-1 and J is TRBJ2-6; D gene uncertain. CDR1 and CDR2 (germline): DFQATT, SNEGSKA (reference sequence). The V end lost 3 bases, the J end lost 0 bases, and 6 bases lay between the germline ends. The CDR3 has 14 amino acids. CDR3 in amino acids: CSARAASGANVLTF. DNA of the CDR3: TGCAGTGCTAGGGCCGCCTCTGGGGCCAACGTCCTGACTTTC.

This clonotype was detected only a few times. The V and J genes are TRBV15 and TRBJ2-7; maybe TRBD1 (6 bases). The CDR3 covers 14 residues. V lost 0 bases and J 4 bases, leaving 10 bases between the germline ends. Germline CDR1 and CDR2: LNHNV and YYDKDF (reference sequence). The CDR3 spells CATSRDQGRYEQYF. DNA for the CDR3: TGTGCCACCAGCAGAGATCAGGGGCGGTACGAGCAGTACTTC.